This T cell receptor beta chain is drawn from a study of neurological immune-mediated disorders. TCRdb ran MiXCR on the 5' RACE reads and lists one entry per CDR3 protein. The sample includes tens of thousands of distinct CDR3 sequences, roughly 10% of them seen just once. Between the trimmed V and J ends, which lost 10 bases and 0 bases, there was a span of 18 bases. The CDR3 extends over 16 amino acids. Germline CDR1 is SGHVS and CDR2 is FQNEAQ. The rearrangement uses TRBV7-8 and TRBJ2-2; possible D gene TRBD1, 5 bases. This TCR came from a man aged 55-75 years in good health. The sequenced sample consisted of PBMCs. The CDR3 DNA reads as TGTGCCATCATCCAGGGTCGGAGAGCGAACACCGGGGAGCTGTTTTTT. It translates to CAIIQGRRANTGELFF.